This T cell receptor (beta chain) was obtained from a study of vaccination and CD4 T cells after COVID-19. The CDR3 is 13 amino acids. Looked up from germline, CDR1 is MRHNA and CDR2 is SNTAGT. Trimming pared 1 base from V and 2 bases from J, leaving 3 bases between. Treatment here: roughly 10-day PBMC culture with coronavirus spike peptide pools or control peptides (ViraFEST assay). The unexposed donor gave CD4+ T cells before the COVID-19 pandemic (2011-2018). Sequencing of cultured CD4+ T cell DNA used the Oncomine TCR Beta short-read assay. TCRdb reprocessed the PCR reads with MiXCR, giving one entry per CDR3 protein. The table lists approximately 9,500 distinct CDR3 sequences, 48% of them singletons. In its sample, this clonotype was seen a few times. Antigen: not known.

This clonotype was sampled from a human donor in good health. Sequencing input: CD4+ T cells from blood, cultured in vitro. This sequence joins TRBV6-4 and TRBJ1-5; D unresolved. The chain's CDR3 is CASSDYGNQPQHF. Written as DNA, the CDR3 is TGTGCCAGCAGTGACTACGGCAATCAGCCCCAGCATTTT.